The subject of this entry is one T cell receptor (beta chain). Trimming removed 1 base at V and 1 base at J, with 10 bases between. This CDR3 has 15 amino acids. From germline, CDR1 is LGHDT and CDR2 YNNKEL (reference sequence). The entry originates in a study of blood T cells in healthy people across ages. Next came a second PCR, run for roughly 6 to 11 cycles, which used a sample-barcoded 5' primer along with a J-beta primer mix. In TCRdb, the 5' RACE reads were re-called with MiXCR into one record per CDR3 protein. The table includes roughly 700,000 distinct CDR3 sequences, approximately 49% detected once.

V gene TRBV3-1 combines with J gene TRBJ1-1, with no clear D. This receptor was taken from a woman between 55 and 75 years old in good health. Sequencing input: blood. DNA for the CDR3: TGTGCCAGCAGCCAAGTAATAGGGCCGAACACTGAAGCTTTCTTT. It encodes CASSQVIGPNTEAFF.